This entry lists 17 T cell receptor beta chains sequenced from one sample in a study of blood T cell dynamics during melanoma immunotherapy. The repertoire was sequenced with immunoSEQ multiplex PCR; TCRdb's copy has only in-frame clones and lacks some. The table shows roughly 8,100 clones, with more than 80% occurring only once. Sample time point: week 3, after first cycle of checkpoint inhibitor. This sample comprised blood, obtained from a patient treated with checkpoint blockade. These receptors were collected from a human donor with melanoma.

This clone was picked up a small number of times. For the CDR3, the DNA is TGTGCCAGTAGTATCCAGGGGCCGTACGAGCAGTACTTC. Translating gives CASSIQGPYEQYF. The V call is TRBV19, the J call TRBJ2-7, with D tentatively TRBD1 (6 bases). V lost 3 bases to trimming and J lost 4 bases, with 10 bases between them. This CDR3 is 13 amino acids long. CDR1 and CDR2 (germline): LNHDA, SQIVND (reference sequence).

V and J are TRBV28 and TRBJ1-2; maybe TRBD1 (6 bases). The germline gives CDR1 MDHEN, CDR2 SYDVKM. V shed 3 bases and J shed 4 bases, with 24 bases lying between them. CDR3 length: 18 amino acids. The CDR3 DNA follows: TGTGCCAGCAGTTTGGGCCCCTCAGGCAGGGGCTTCGCCTATGGCTACACCTTC. Translating gives CASSLGPSGRGFAYGYTF.

This chain joins TRBV28 and TRBJ1-2; 8 nucleotides match TRBD1. V dropped 7 bases and J dropped 3; count of bases not matched to a gene: 7. Looked up from germline, CDR1 is MDHEN and CDR2 is SYDVKM. There are 14 residues in the CDR3. CDR3 DNA: TGTGCCAGCATCTCCGACAGGGGCTACTATGGCTACACCTTC. This encodes CASISDRGYYGYTF.

This chain links TRBV7-2 with TRBJ1-1, with 8 positions matching TRBD1. CDR1 and CDR2 from the germline V gene are SGHTA and FQGNSA. The CDR3 consists of 16 residues. The junction had 6 bases not matched to a gene; V was cut back by 3 bases and J by 0 bases. The CDR3 spells CASSFGTGLLNTEAFF. The CDR3 DNA sequence: TGTGCCAGCAGCTTCGGGACAGGTCTTTTGAACACTGAAGCTTTCTTT.

The chain is built from TRBV5-8 and TRBJ1-1; 7 nucleotides line up with TRBD1. The germline V gene encodes CDR1 SGHTS and CDR2 YDEGEE. The V gene end was trimmed by 0 bases and the J gene end by 7 bases; junction bases not matched to a gene: 3. The CDR3 is made up of 13 amino acids. The CDR3 DNA is TGTGCCAGCAGCTTGGTTGCAGGGGGTGAAGCTTTCTTT. This sequence encodes CASSLVAGGEAFF.

This rearrangement joins TRBV5-1 to TRBJ2-7, with TRBD2 matching 7 bases. The CDR3 consists of 13 residues. Losses at the gene ends were 0 bases for V and 6 bases for J; bases not matched to a gene: 3. Per germline, CDR1 SGHRS and CDR2 YFSETQ. CDR3 residues: CASSLDREAEQYF. In DNA form, the CDR3 reads TGCGCCAGCAGCTTGGATCGGGAGGCCGAGCAGTACTTC.

The chain employs TRBV4-1 and TRBJ2-7; a weak D match, TRBD1 (7 bases). Trimming removed 4 bases at V and 3 bases at J, with 28 bases between. This CDR3 region has 19 residues. Germline V gives CDR1 MGHRA, CDR2 YSYEKL. The CDR3 is CASSLDRAVAGPSDYEQYF. CDR3 nucleotides: TGCGCCAGCAGCCTTGACAGGGCGGTGGCGGGACCCTCTGACTACGAGCAGTACTTC.

This clone was counted once. This chain uses TRBV7-8 with TRBJ1-1, with a tentative D call TRBD1 (6 bases). In germline, CDR1 is SGHVS, CDR2 FQNEAQ. CDR3 size: 12 residues. Trimming took 5 bases from V and 10 from J, leaving 14 bases between them. The CDR3 DNA sequence: TGTGCCAGCAGCGCGGACAGTTGGGGAGCTTTCTTT. Its translation is CASSADSWGAFF.

This clone was counted only a few times. For the CDR3, the DNA is TGTGCCAGCAGTAGTGGCTTGCGCGAGCAGTACTTC. As protein: CASSSGLREQYF. V gene TRBV14 combines with J gene TRBJ2-7; D call uncertain. Germline values: CDR1 SGHDN, CDR2 FVKESK. The CDR3 sequence is 12 residues long. The V end was cut by 6 bases, the J end by 6 bases, with 12 bases between.

This clone appeared once. The chain employs TRBV4-1 and TRBJ1-4, with D tentatively TRBD1 (5 bases). The CDR3 runs 15 residues. The V end lost 0 bases, the J end lost 7 bases, and 12 bases lay between the germline ends. Germline loops: CDR1 MGHRA, CDR2 YSYEKL. CDR3: CASSQEGQGGEKLFF. The CDR3 DNA follows: TGCGCCAGCAGCCAAGAGGGGCAGGGAGGTGAAAAACTGTTTTTT.

CDR3 loop: CASSSGQGLYEQYF. CDR3 sequence (DNA): TGCGCCAGCAGCAGCGGACAGGGACTCTACGAGCAGTACTTC. The J gene is TRBJ2-7, the V gene TRBV5-1; 8 bases match TRBD1. Germline V gives CDR1 SGHRS, CDR2 YFSETQ. CDR3 length equals 14 residues. V trimming: 4 bases; J trimming: 3 bases; junction bases outside the gene matches: 6.

The chain is built from TRBV5-6 and TRBJ1-6, with D hard to call. Trimming removed 0 bases at V and 7 bases at J, with 8 bases between. CDR1 and CDR2 from the germline V gene are SGHDT and YYEEEE. This CDR3 region has 14 residues. CDR3 region: CASSLGRRNSPLHF. Written as DNA, the CDR3 is TGTGCCAGCAGCTTGGGACGGCGAAATTCACCCCTCCACTTT.

The chain is built from TRBV5-1 and TRBJ1-5, with TRBD1 as a possible D gene (5 bases). CDR1 and CDR2 from the germline V gene are SGHRS and YFSETQ. V lost 3 bases and J lost 2, with 12 bases in between. The CDR3 is 15 amino acids. The CDR3 DNA reads as TGCGCCAGCAGCTGGGGCCTCGGGGGCAATCAGCCCCAGCATTTT. Its translation: CASSWGLGGNQPQHF.

The CDR3 is CASSLGGVQETQYF. In DNA form, the CDR3 reads TGTGCCAGCAGCTTAGGTGGGGTGCAAGAGACCCAGTACTTC. The chain recombines TRBV7-7 with TRBJ2-5; no clear D gene. The CDR3 has 14 amino acids. In germline, CDR1 is SSHAT, CDR2 FNYEAQ (reference sequence). The V and J ends lost 1 base and 2 bases respectively, with 8 bases between them.

The chain is built from TRBV28 and TRBJ1-1; no firm D call. Trimming cost V 3 bases and J 0 bases, with 8 bases left between them. The CDR3 runs to 14 residues. In germline, CDR1 is MDHEN, CDR2 SYDVKM. For the CDR3, the DNA is TGTGCCAGCAGTTTCGGATTTATGAACACTGAAGCTTTCTTT. Translation: CASSFGFMNTEAFF.

J is TRBJ2-5 and V is TRBV29-1, with D perhaps matching TRBD1 (6 bases). The CDR3 has 14 residues. Germline assignment: CDR1 SQVTM and CDR2 ANQGSEA. The ends were cut back, 2 bases at V and 5 bases at J, with 15 bases in the middle. The CDR3 coding sequence is TGCAGCGTTGAACGGACTCGGGACATGGAGACCCAGTACTTC. Encoded protein: CSVERTRDMETQYF.

The J gene is TRBJ1-5, the V gene TRBV27; D ambiguous. Germline V gene sequence: CDR1 MNHEY, CDR2 SMNVEV (reference sequence). This CDR3 contains 16 residues. Trimming removed 4 bases from V and 3 bases from J, with 16 bases in between. Here the CDR3 reads CASSSKVGPPNQPQHF. The CDR3 nucleotides read TGTGCCAGCAGTTCAAAGGTCGGGCCACCCAATCAGCCCCAGCATTTT.